The present T cell receptor (beta chain) was sequenced within a study of blood T cell repertoires in COVID-19. Turning to the study itself: PBMCs, B-cell-depleted T cells, or T cells provided the cDNA or gDNA that made up the material.

CDR3 length: 12 residues. The ends lost 5 bases at V and 5 bases at J; junction bases unmatched: 1. CDR1 is MNHEY and CDR2 is SVGAGI in the germline V gene. Some clones are missing from TCRdb's copy, which holds only in-frame ones; the method was immunoSEQ multiplex PCR. The data show some 30,000 clones, 70% to 90% seen once. Material: peripheral blood. This clonotype was sampled from a man aged 55 to 70 with active COVID-19. The chain has TRBV6-5 and TRBJ2-7; 9 bases line up with TRBD1. CDR3 region: CASSNRGHEQYF. The CDR3 DNA reads as TGTGCCAGCAGTAACAGGGGGCACGAGCAGTACTTC.